This T cell receptor (beta chain) was retrieved from a study of cytotoxic CD8 clonotypes in ibrutinib-treated CLL. Study in general: Once patients had received a median around 12 months of treatment, range 6 to 36, response samples were obtained. Averaging across samples gave about 230,000 productive templates and 75,000 to 100,000 productive rearrangements.

Whole-study findings and limits: T-cell clonality at baseline went above that of age-matched healthy donors and rose and fell with circulating CD8+ T-cell counts. Sampling times, which were not matched between the groups, differed between sustained-remission patients and progressing patients.

Repertoires were generated with immunoSEQ multiplex PCR, while TCRdb's copy carries only in-frame clones and drops some. Of 60,000 to 75,000 clones detected, around nine tenths appear once; the ten largest clones hold 3.1%. Regarding this clone: Its target is not known.

V lost 0 bases and J lost 4; bases outside the gene matches: 8. This CDR3 contains 17 residues. Germline V gives CDR1 SNHLY, CDR2 FYNNEI. Sequenced material: PBMCs, taken after 12 months of ibrutinib treatment. The TCR comes from a human donor with chronic lymphocytic leukemia. This sequence joins TRBV2 and TRBJ1-2; TRBD1 aligns across 10 bases. The CDR3 DNA reads as TGTGCCAGCAGTGAAGCCCGACAGGGGGCGTACCGCTATGGCTACACCTTC. Its protein is CASSEARQGAYRYGYTF. Together with reference TRBV2 and TRBJ1-2, the CDR3 gives the full variable domain: EPEVTQTPSHQVTQMGQEVILRCVPISNHLYFYWYRQILGQKVEFLVSFYNNEISEKSEIFDDQFSVERPDGSNFTLKIRSTKLEDSAMYFCASSEARQGAYRYGYTFGSGTRLTVV.